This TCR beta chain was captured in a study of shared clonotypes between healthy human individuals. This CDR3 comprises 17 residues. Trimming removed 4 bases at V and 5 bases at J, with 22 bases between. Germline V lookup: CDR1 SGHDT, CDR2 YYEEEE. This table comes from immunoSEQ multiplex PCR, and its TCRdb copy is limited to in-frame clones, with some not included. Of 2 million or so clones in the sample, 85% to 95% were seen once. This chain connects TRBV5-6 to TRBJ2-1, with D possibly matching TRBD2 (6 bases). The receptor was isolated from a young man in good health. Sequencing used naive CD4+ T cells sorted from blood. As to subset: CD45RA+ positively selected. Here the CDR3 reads CASSAMGTTGLDNEQFF. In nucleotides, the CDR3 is TGTGCCAGCAGCGCAATGGGGACGACGGGACTTGACAATGAGCAGTTCTTC. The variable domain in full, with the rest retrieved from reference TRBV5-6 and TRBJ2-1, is DAGVTQSPTHLIKTRGQQVTLRCSPKSGHDTVSWYQQALGQGPQFIFQYYEEEERQRGNFPDRFSGHQFPNYSSELNVNALLLGDSALYLCASSAMGTTGLDNEQFFGPGTRLTVL.